The entry that follows covers one TCR beta chain sequence. The sample originates from a study of blood T cell repertoires in COVID-19. Generated by immunoSEQ multiplex PCR, the TCRdb table keeps only in-frame clones and is missing some. The data hold about 300,000 clones, with roughly 90% observed a single time. Per germline, CDR1 LNHNV and CDR2 YYDKDF (reference sequence). The CDR3 is made up of 12 amino acids. V lost 5 bases and J 5 bases, leaving 9 bases between the germline ends. The sample taken for sequencing was peripheral blood. The genes are TRBV15 and TRBJ1-2; D might be TRBD1 (6 bases). This receptor was identified in a woman aged 30 to 39 with COVID-19, enrolled during active disease. As DNA, the CDR3 is TGTGCCACCAGCGAAGGACAGTATGGCTACACCTTC. Encoded protein: CATSEGQYGYTF. The full variable domain, rest sourced from reference TRBV15 and TRBJ1-2, is DAMVIQNPRYQVTQFGKPVTLSCSQTLNHNVMYWYQQKSSQAPKLLFHYYDKDFNNEADTPDNFQSRRPNTSFCFLDIRSPGLGDTAMYLCATSEGQYGYTFGSGTRLTVV.